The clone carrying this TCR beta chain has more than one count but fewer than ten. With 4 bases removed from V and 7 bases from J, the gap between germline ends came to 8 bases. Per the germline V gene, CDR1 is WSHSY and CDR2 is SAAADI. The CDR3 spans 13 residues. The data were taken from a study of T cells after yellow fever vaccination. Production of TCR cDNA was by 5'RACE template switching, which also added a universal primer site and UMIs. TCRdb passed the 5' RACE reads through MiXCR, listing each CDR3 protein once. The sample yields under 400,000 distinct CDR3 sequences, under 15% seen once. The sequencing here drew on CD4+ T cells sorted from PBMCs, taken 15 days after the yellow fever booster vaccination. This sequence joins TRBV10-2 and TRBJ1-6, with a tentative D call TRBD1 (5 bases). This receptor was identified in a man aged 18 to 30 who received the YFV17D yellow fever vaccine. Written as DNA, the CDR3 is TGCGCCAGCAGTGTGTGGGGCAATTCACCCCTCCACTTT. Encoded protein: CASSVWGNSPLHF.